These 4 T cell receptor beta chains share one sample of origin, sequenced in a study of T-cell reconstitution after alpha-beta-depleted transplantation in children. Preparing the TCRbeta library involved the use of unique molecular identifiers. Each CDR3 protein is one row after TCRdb ran MiXCR on the PCR reads. This table holds just over 350,000 distinct CDR3 sequences, approximately 12% found once. This sample comprised PBMCs, obtained from the stem cell graft. The source of these receptors is a human donor who donated a stem cell graft to a child with Fanconi anemia.

CDR3 coding DNA: TGTGCCAGCAGATCGTCGGGTTACGAGCAGTACTTC. Protein sequence: CASRSSGYEQYF. The chain links TRBV7-2 to TRBJ2-7; D gene uncertain. The CDR3 has 12 amino acids. Trimming shortened V by 6 bases and J by 4 bases, and 10 bases separated the two germline ends. The germline CDR1 and CDR2 sequences are SGHTA and FQGNSA.

The chain couples TRBV28 to TRBJ2-3; a possible D gene is TRBD1 (6 bases). The ends were cut back, 7 bases at V and 0 bases at J, with 17 bases in the middle. Germline lookup yields CDR1 MDHEN and CDR2 SYDVKM. CDR3 length equals 16 residues. DNA for the CDR3: TGTGCCAGCACTAGCCTCAGGGGATCTAGCACAGATACGCAGTATTTT. It codes for CASTSLRGSSTDTQYF. The entire variable domain, with the rest obtained from reference TRBV28 and TRBJ2-3, is as follows: DVKVTQSSRYLVKRTGEKVFLECVQDMDHENMFWYRQDPGLGLRLIYFSYDVKMKEKGDIPEGYSVSREKKERFSLILESASTNQTSMYLCASTSLRGSSTDTQYFGPGTRLTVL.

This clonotype showed up just a few times. CDR3 protein: CASSRILKGQQFF. The CDR3, as DNA: TGTGCCAGCAGCCGGATACTCAAAGGTCAGCAGTTCTTC. The chain links TRBV14 to TRBJ2-1; D remains unclear. CDR1 and CDR2 (germline): SGHDN, FVKESK. Trimming pared 4 bases from V and 11 bases from J, leaving 15 bases between. The CDR3 runs 13 residues.

This clonotype was recorded many times. The rearrangement links TRBV28 to TRBJ2-1; TRBD2 aligns across 7 bases. Looked up from germline, CDR1 is MDHEN and CDR2 is SYDVKM. The length of the CDR3 is 14 residues. V lost 3 bases to trimming and J lost 5 bases; unmatched junction nucleotides: 4. CDR3 amino acids: CASSFGTINNEQFF. The CDR3 bases are TGTGCCAGCAGTTTTGGGACTATAAACAATGAGCAGTTCTTC.